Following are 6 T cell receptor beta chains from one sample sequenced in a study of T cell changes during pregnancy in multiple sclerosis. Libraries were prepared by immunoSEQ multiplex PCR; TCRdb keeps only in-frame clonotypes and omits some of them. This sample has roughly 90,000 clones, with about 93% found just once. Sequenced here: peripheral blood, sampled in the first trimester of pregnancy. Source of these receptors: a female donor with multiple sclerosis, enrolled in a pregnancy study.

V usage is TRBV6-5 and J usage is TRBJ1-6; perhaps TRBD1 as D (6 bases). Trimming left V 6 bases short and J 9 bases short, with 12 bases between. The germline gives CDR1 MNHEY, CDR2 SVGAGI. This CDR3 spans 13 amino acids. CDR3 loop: CASRRSGVSPLHF. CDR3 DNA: TGTGCCAGCAGGCGGTCAGGGGTTTCACCCCTCCACTTT.

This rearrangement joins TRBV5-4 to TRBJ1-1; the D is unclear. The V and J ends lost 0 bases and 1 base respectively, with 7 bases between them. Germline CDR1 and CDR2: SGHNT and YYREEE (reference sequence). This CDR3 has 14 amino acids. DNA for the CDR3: TGTGCCAGCAGCTTGGGACGGGGGAACACTGAAGCTTTCTTT. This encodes CASSLGRGNTEAFF. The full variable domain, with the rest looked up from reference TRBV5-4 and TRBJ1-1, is ETGVTQSPTHLIKTRGQQVTLRCSSQSGHNTVSWYQQALGQGPQFIFQYYREEENGRGNFPPRFSGLQFPNYSSELNVNALELDDSALYLCASSLGRGNTEAFFGQGTRLTVV.

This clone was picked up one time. The CDR3 reads CASSIIGAEAFF. The CDR3 DNA follows: TGTGCCAGTAGTATCATAGGGGCTGAAGCTTTCTTT. The chain joins TRBV19 to TRBJ1-1, with a tentative D call TRBD1 (5 bases). Germline CDR1 reads LNHDA; CDR2 reads SQIVND (reference sequence). The V and J ends lost 3 bases and 6 bases respectively, with 8 bases between them. The CDR3 is made up of 12 amino acids.

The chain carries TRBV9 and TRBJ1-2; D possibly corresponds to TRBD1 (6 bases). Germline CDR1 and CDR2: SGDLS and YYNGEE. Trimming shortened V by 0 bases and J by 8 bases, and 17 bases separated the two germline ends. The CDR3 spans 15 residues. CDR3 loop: CASSVVAGAPEGYTF. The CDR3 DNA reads TGTGCCAGCAGCGTAGTAGCGGGGGCCCCGGAGGGCTACACCTTC.

The CDR3 loop is CASVGGGFSTEAFF. The DNA of the CDR3 is TGTGCCAGCGTCGGCGGGGGGTTTTCGACTGAAGCTTTCTTT. The chain combines TRBV2 with TRBJ1-1; possible D gene TRBD1, 5 bases. CDR3 length equals 14 residues. V shed 8 bases and J shed 5 bases, with 18 bases lying between them. Germline lookup yields CDR1 SNHLY and CDR2 FYNNEI.

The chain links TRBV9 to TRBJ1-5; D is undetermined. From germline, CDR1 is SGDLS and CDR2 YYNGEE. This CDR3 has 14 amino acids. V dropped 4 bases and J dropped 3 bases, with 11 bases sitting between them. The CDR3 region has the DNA TGTGCCAGCAGCCCCTCGGGTCACAATCAGCCCCAGCATTTT. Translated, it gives CASSPSGHNQPQHF.